This TCR beta chain was recorded in a study of cytomegalovirus exposure and HLA in healthy donors. Turning to the study itself: An early data release held some 85 million unique TCRs from HLA-typed donors.

The CDR3 extends over 15 amino acids. CDR1 PRHDT and CDR2 FYEKMQ come from the germline V gene (reference sequence). The V end lost 0 bases, the J end lost 2 bases, and 7 bases lay between the germline ends. PCR was performed using 60 Vbeta and 13 Jbeta primers. Generated by immunoSEQ multiplex PCR, the TCRdb table keeps only in-frame clones and is missing some. The sample features around 51,000 clones, with 2.1% in its top ten. Though nominally healthy at sampling, donors likely had unrecorded immune exposures. The chain couples TRBV13 to TRBJ1-4; D uncertain. The sample comprised PBMCs. This TCR came from a woman in her thirties or forties in good health and CMV-seronegative. The CDR3: CASSLGRGTNEKLFF. The DNA of the CDR3 is TGTGCCAGCAGCTTAGGCCGCGGCACTAATGAAAAACTGTTTTTT.